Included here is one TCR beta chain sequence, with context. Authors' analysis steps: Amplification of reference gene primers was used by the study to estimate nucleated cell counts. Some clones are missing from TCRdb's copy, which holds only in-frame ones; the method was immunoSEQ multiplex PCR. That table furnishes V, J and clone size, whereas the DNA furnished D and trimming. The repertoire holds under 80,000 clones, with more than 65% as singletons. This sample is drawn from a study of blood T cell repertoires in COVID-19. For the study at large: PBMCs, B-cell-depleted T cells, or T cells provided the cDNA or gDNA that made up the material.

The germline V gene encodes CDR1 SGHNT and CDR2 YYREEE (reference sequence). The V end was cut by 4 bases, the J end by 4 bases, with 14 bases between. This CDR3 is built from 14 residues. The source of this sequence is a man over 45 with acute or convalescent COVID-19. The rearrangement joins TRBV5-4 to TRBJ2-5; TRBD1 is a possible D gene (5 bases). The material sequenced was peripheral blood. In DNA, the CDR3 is TGTGCCAGCAGCCCCAAGACAGCTACAGAGACCCAGTACTTC. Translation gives CASSPKTATETQYF.